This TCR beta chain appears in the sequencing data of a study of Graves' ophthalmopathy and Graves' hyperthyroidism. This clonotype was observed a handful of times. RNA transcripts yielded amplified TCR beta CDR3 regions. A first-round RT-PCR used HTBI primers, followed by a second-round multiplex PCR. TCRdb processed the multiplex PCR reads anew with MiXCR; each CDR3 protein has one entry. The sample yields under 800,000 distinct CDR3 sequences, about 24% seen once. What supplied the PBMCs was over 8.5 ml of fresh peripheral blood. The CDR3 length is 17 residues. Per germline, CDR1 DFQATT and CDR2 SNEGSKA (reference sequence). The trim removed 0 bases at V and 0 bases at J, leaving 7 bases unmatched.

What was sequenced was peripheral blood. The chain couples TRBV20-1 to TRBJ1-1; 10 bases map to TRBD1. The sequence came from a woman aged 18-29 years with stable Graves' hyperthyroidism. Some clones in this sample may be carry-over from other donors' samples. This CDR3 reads CSARDPSGTGVNTEAFF. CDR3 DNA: TGCAGTGCTAGAGATCCTAGTGGGACAGGGGTGAACACTGAAGCTTTCTTT.